The source of this T cell receptor (beta chain) is a study of T cells in Graves' hyperthyroidism and ophthalmopathy. RNA transcripts gave rise to amplified TCR beta CDR3 regions. The HTBI set primed first-round TCR CDR3 RT-PCR. MiXCR, applied by TCRdb to the multiplex PCR reads, yields one record per CDR3 protein. The sample lists hundreds of thousands of distinct CDR3 sequences; less than 25% were seen once. For this clonotype: Its antigen remains unknown.

This CDR3 is built from 12 residues. With 5 bases removed from V and 8 bases from J, the gap between germline ends came to 12 bases. CDR1 is SNHLY, CDR2 FYNNEI, per germline. Study-level findings and limits: Blood also held most thyroid clonotypes expanded beyond 0.001.

Sequenced input: blood. J is TRBJ1-2 and V is TRBV2; D is uncertain. This receptor was obtained from a woman aged 30 to 39 with Graves' ophthalmopathy. CDR3 loop: CASSLWVGGYTF. CDR3 DNA: TGTGCCAGCAGTTTATGGGTAGGGGGCTACACCTTC.